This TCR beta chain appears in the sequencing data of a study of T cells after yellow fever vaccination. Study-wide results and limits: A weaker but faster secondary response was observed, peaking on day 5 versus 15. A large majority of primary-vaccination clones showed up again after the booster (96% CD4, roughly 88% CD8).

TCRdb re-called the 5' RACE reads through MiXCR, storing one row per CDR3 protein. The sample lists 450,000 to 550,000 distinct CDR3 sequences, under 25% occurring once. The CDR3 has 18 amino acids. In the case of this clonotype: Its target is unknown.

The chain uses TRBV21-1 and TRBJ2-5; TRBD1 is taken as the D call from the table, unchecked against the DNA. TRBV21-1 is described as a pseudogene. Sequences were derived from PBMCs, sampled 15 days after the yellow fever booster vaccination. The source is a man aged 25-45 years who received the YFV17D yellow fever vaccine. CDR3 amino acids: CASSKRVVRGQDRETQYF. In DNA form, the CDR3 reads TGTGCCAGCAGCAAAAGGGTCGTTAGAGGACAGGACCGGGAGACCCAGTACTTC.